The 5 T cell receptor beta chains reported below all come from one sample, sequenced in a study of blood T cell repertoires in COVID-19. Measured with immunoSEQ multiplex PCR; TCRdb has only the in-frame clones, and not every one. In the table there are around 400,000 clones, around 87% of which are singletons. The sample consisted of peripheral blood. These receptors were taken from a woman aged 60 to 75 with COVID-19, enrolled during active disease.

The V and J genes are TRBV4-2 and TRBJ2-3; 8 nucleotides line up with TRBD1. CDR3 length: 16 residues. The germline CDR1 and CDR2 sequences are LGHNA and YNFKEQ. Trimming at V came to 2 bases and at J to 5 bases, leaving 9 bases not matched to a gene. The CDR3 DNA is TGTGCCAGCAGCCAATTGACAGGGGCAGGGGGAGATACGCAGTATTTT. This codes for CASSQLTGAGGDTQYF.

The CDR3 loop reads CASSLQGSSSYEQYF. CDR3 bases: TGTGCCAGCAGTTTACAGGGCTCTAGCTCCTACGAGCAGTACTTC. The genes are TRBV27 and TRBJ2-7, with TRBD1 as a possible D gene (5 bases). Trimming shortened V by 2 bases and J by 0 bases, and 11 bases separated the two germline ends. There are 15 residues in the CDR3. The germline CDR1 and CDR2 sequences are MNHEY and SMNVEV (reference sequence).

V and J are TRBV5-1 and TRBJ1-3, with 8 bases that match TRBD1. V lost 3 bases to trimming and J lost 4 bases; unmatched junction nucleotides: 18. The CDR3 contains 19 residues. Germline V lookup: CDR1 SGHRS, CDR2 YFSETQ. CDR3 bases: TGCGCCAGCAGCTCATTACCGGGACAGGAATTGTGGGCCGGAAACACCATATATTTT. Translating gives CASSSLPGQELWAGNTIYF. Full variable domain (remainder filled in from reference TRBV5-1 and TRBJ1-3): KAGVTQTPRYLIKTRGQQVTLSCSPISGHRSVSWYQQTPGQGLQFLFEYFSETQRNKGNFPGRFSGRQFSNSRSEMNVSTLELGDSALYLCASSSLPGQELWAGNTIYFGEGSWLTVV.

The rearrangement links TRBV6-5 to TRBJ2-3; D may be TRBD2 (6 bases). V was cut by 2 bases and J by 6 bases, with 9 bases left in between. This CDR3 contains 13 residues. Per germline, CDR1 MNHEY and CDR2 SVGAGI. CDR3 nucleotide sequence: TGTGCCAGCAGTTACGAGGAGGGGGATACGCAGTATTTT. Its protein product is CASSYEEGDTQYF.

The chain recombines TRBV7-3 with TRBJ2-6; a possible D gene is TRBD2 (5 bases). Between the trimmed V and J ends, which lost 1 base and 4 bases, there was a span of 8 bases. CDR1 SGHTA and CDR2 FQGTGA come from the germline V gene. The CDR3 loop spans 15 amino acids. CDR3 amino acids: CASSLRGIGANVLTF. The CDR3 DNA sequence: TGTGCCAGCAGCTTAAGAGGGATCGGGGCCAACGTCCTGACTTTC.